These 20 T cell receptor beta chains share one sample of origin, sequenced in a study of vaccination and CD4 T cells after COVID-19. The antigens for these receptors are not known. Treatment denoted: 10-day PBMC culture with coronavirus spike peptide pools or control peptides (ViraFEST assay). Sequencing of the DNA from cultured CD4+ T cells was carried out with the Oncomine TCR Beta short-read assay. TCRdb ran MiXCR on the PCR reads and lists one entry per CDR3 protein. The sample lists about 24,000 distinct CDR3 sequences; approximately 56% were seen once. Input material: CD4+ T cells from blood, cultured in vitro. The source of these receptors is a human donor who had recovered from COVID-19.

V usage is TRBV7-2 and J usage is TRBJ2-2, with no clear D. The germline V gene encodes CDR1 SGHTA and CDR2 FQGNSA. This CDR3 has 17 amino acids. The ends were cut back, 1 base at V and 6 bases at J, with 18 bases in the middle. For the CDR3, the DNA is TGTGCCAGCAGCTTAGGACCCACTCAGCCTATCTCCGGGGAGCTGTTTTTT. Its protein product is CASSLGPTQPISGELFF.

The chain combines TRBV28 with TRBJ1-4; no clear D. The CDR3 consists of 15 residues. Germline loops: CDR1 MDHEN, CDR2 SYDVKM. Deletions cut 6 bases from V and 3 bases from J, with 14 bases between. Here the CDR3 DNA reads TGTGCCAGCAGCCTACAAGCTAGGCCTAATGAAAAACTGTTTTTT. Its translation is CASSLQARPNEKLFF. The entire variable domain, with the rest obtained from reference TRBV28 and TRBJ1-4, is as follows: DVKVTQSSRYLVKRTGEKVFLECVQDMDHENMFWYRQDPGLGLRLIYFSYDVKMKEKGDIPEGYSVSREKKERFSLILESASTNQTSMYLCASSLQARPNEKLFFGSGTQLSVL.

This clonotype showed up just once. J is TRBJ2-7 and V is TRBV11-1, with 7 bases identical to TRBD2. V shed 5 bases and J 1 base; nucleotides not matched to a gene: 2. Per germline, CDR1 SGHAT and CDR2 FQDESV (reference sequence). The CDR3 is 13 residues long. The CDR3 DNA sequence: TGTGCCAGCAGCCAGGGAGGGTCCTACGAGCAGTACTTC. It specifies CASSQGGSYEQYF.

The chain is built from TRBV5-8 and TRBJ2-7; 8 bases fit TRBD1. Germline CDR1 reads SGHTS; CDR2 reads YDEGEE. This CDR3 contains 15 residues. V gave up 4 bases and J gave up 4 bases; unmatched junction bases: 10. CDR3 sequence: CASSQRPGGTYEQYF. In DNA form, the CDR3 reads TGTGCCAGCAGCCAACGACCAGGGGGCACATACGAGCAGTACTTC.

CDR3 coding DNA: TGCGCCAGCAGCCAAATGGGGGGGCGGAATGAGCAGTTCTTC. As protein: CASSQMGGRNEQFF. J is TRBJ2-1 and V is TRBV4-3, with a weak D call TRBD2 (7 bases). Per germline, CDR1 LGHNA and CDR2 YSLEER. The V and J ends lost 2 bases and 7 bases respectively, with 12 bases between them. The CDR3 contains 14 residues.

The chain carries TRBV5-1 and TRBJ1-1; D call uncertain. V was pared by 1 base and J by 3 bases, with 13 bases between. Germline CDR1 SGHRS, CDR2 YFSETQ. This CDR3 region has 15 residues. CDR3 loop: CASSLRYGRDTEAFF. In DNA, the CDR3 is TGCGCCAGCAGCTTGAGGTATGGGCGGGACACTGAAGCTTTCTTT.

The chain employs TRBV19 and TRBJ1-3; a weak D match, TRBD1 (6 bases). Germline lookup yields CDR1 LNHDA and CDR2 SQIVND (reference sequence). V was cut by 5 bases and J by 5 bases, with 16 bases left in between. This CDR3 has 15 amino acids. CDR3 in DNA: TGTGCCAGTAGTCGGCGGGGGGCGATGCGAAACACCATATATTTT. Translation: CASSRRGAMRNTIYF.

This clonotype has a handful of counts. This chain joins TRBV19 and TRBJ2-2, with a weak D call TRBD1 (6 bases). V shed 7 bases and J shed 4 bases, with 13 bases lying between them. The length of the CDR3 is 14 residues. Germline V gene sequence: CDR1 LNHDA, CDR2 SQIVND (reference sequence). This CDR3 is CASKQQGSTGELFF. CDR3 nucleotides: TGTGCCAGTAAACAACAGGGTAGCACCGGGGAGCTGTTTTTT.

The chain links TRBV7-9 to TRBJ1-5, with D possibly matching TRBD1 (5 bases). The CDR3 is 13 amino acids. V lost 1 base and J 7 bases, leaving 8 bases between the germline ends. Germline V lookup: CDR1 SEHNR, CDR2 FQNEAQ (reference sequence). The CDR3 DNA sequence: TGTGCCAGCAGCTTAGGGCGGGACCAGCCCCAGCATTTT. Amino acids: CASSLGRDQPQHF.

The V and J genes are TRBV2 and TRBJ1-2; D is possibly TRBD1 (6 bases). CDR1 is SNHLY, CDR2 FYNNEI, per germline. This CDR3 region has 14 residues. Between the trimmed V and J ends, which lost 6 bases and 0 bases, there was a span of 11 bases. CDR3 nucleotide sequence: TGTGCCAGCAGCGGACAGACCCCTAACTATGGCTACACCTTC. This encodes CASSGQTPNYGYTF.

J is TRBJ2-3 and V is TRBV20-1; D call uncertain. The V end lost 0 bases, the J end lost 2 bases, and 12 bases lay between the germline ends. The germline gives CDR1 DFQATT, CDR2 SNEGSKA (reference sequence). The CDR3 covers 15 residues. The CDR3 region has the DNA TGCAGTGCTAGAGATAGTGGCAGTCTCACAGATACGCAGTATTTT. It encodes CSARDSGSLTDTQYF.

The chain couples TRBV10-3 to TRBJ2-3; D perhaps matches TRBD2 (6 bases). Trimming shortened V by 6 bases and J by 2 bases, and 12 bases separated the two germline ends. In germline, CDR1 is ENHRY, CDR2 SYGVKD. The CDR3 is 14 amino acids. CDR3 bases: TGTGCCATCAGCGAACTAGCCAACACAGATACGCAGTATTTT. The encoded protein is CAISELANTDTQYF.

The chain uses TRBV4-1 and TRBJ1-2; D uncertain. V lost 0 bases to trimming and J lost 2 bases, with 13 bases between them. The germline CDR1 and CDR2 sequences are MGHRA and YSYEKL. This CDR3 is built from 16 residues. The CDR3 spells CASSQDSTSRNYGYTF. In DNA, the CDR3 is TGCGCCAGCAGCCAAGACAGCACCTCGAGAAACTATGGCTACACCTTC.

With respect to this clonotype: The germline gene is not matched at one end of the junction; a read error may be the cause. DNA for the CDR3: TGTGCCACCAGCAGGTCGGGGGCTGGGAACACCATATATTTT. It codes for CATSRSGAGNTIYF. This chain joins TRBV15 and TRBJ1-3, with D possibly being TRBD1 (6 bases). The CDR3 runs to 14 residues. The germline CDR1 and CDR2 sequences are LNHNV and YYDKDF (reference sequence).

The V gene is TRBV29-1, the J gene TRBJ1-5; TRBD1 matches at 8 bases. The J segment lost 2 bases and the V segment lost 5 bases, leaving 5 bases of the junction unmatched. The germline gives CDR1 SQVTM, CDR2 ANQGSEA. The CDR3 length is 14 residues. Here the CDR3 reads CSVSGGFGNQPQHF. As DNA, the CDR3 is TGCAGCGTTTCAGGGGGCTTTGGCAATCAGCCCCAGCATTTT. The full variable domain, completed using reference TRBV29-1 and TRBJ1-5, is SAVISQKPSRDICQRGTSLTIQCQVDSQVTMMFWYRQQPGQSLTLIATANQGSEATYESGFVIDKFPISRPNLTFSTLTVSNMSPEDSSIYLCSVSGGFGNQPQHFGDGTRLSIL.

In nucleotides, the CDR3 is TGTGCCAGCAGTTACTCGAATTTCGGACAGCCCCAGCATTTT. It codes for CASSYSNFGQPQHF. V gene TRBV6-5 combines with J gene TRBJ1-5, with no clear D. The length of the CDR3 is 14 residues. Germline assignment: CDR1 MNHEY and CDR2 SVGAGI. V lost 0 bases to trimming and J lost 7 bases, with 10 bases between them.

The chain carries TRBV5-1 and TRBJ1-5, with 9 nucleotides matching TRBD1. V shed 1 base, J shed 9 bases, and the junction held 5 bases outside the gene matches. CDR1 is SGHRS, CDR2 YFSETQ, per germline. The CDR3 sequence is 14 residues long. Written as DNA, the CDR3 is TGCGCCAGCAGCTTGTCGGGACAGGGTGGGCCCCAGCATTTT. Protein product: CASSLSGQGGPQHF.

The sample holds one count of this clonotype. V gene TRBV5-1 combines with J gene TRBJ1-1; unclear D gene. The CDR3 spans 14 residues. Trimming left V 0 bases short and J 2 bases short, with 8 bases between. Germline CDR1 is SGHRS and CDR2 is YFSETQ. Here the CDR3 reads CASSLAAGNTEAFF. The CDR3 DNA sequence: TGCGCCAGCAGCTTGGCTGCGGGAAACACTGAAGCTTTCTTT.

The chain carries TRBV29-1 and TRBJ1-5; no clear D gene. The CDR3 has 13 residues. With 5 bases removed from V and 2 bases from J, the gap between germline ends came to 10 bases. Germline V gene lookup returns CDR1 SQVTM and CDR2 ANQGSEA. Here the CDR3 reads CSVHDGGNQPQHF. The CDR3 DNA sequence: TGCAGCGTTCACGATGGGGGCAATCAGCCCCAGCATTTT.

The rearrangement links TRBV28 to TRBJ1-5; D gene unclear. V dropped 10 bases and J dropped 6 bases, with 13 bases sitting between them. The CDR3 is made up of 12 amino acids. Looked up from germline, CDR1 is MDHEN and CDR2 is SYDVKM. CDR3 loop: CATSTNGQPQHF. The CDR3, as DNA: TGTGCCACCTCAACAAATGGTCAGCCCCAGCATTTT.